Presented here are 12 T cell receptor beta chains from one specimen sequenced in a study of technical replicates of blood from a handful of donors. Sequenced by immunoSEQ multiplex PCR; TCRdb stores in-frame clones only, minus some. The sample includes around 10,000 clones, approximately 94% of them seen just once. The sequenced sample consisted of PBMCs. All receptors come from a human donor in good health.

The V gene is TRBV5-8, the J gene TRBJ2-1; 12 positions agree with TRBD2. CDR1 is SGHTS, CDR2 YDEGEE, per germline. J lost 4 bases, V lost 1 base, and 9 bases had no gene match. The CDR3 is made up of 18 amino acids. CDR3 amino acids: CASSLSPTSGSRYNEQFF. As DNA, the CDR3 is TGTGCCAGCAGCTTGTCCCCGACTAGCGGGAGTAGATACAATGAGCAGTTCTTC.

V and J are TRBV2 and TRBJ2-7; possibly TRBD1 for D (6 bases). This CDR3 region has 16 residues. Germline CDR1 SNHLY, CDR2 FYNNEI. Trimming cost V 5 bases and J 3 bases, with 20 bases left between them. CDR3 sequence reads: CASSHLFNRDLYEQYF. As DNA, the CDR3 is TGTGCCAGCAGTCACCTATTTAACAGGGATCTCTACGAGCAGTACTTC. Complete variable domain (other parts from reference TRBV2 and TRBJ2-7): EPEVTQTPSHQVTQMGQEVILRCVPISNHLYFYWYRQILGQKVEFLVSFYNNEISEKSEIFDDQFSVERPDGSNFTLKIRSTKLEDSAMYFCASSHLFNRDLYEQYFGPGTRLTVT.

The chain joins TRBV11-2 to TRBJ2-1; TRBD2 matches 9 bases. This CDR3 has 15 residues. With V trimmed by 5 bases and J by 4 bases, 6 bases remained unmatched. Germline CDR1 SGHAT, CDR2 FQNNGV. The CDR3 loop reads CASSQQRGAYNEQFF. In DNA, the CDR3 is TGTGCCAGCAGCCAACAGCGGGGGGCTTACAATGAGCAGTTCTTC. The variable domain in full, completed from reference TRBV11-2 and TRBJ2-1, reads EAGVAQSPRYKIIEKRQSVAFWCNPISGHATLYWYQQILGQGPKLLIQFQNNGVVDDSQLPKDRFSAERLKGVDSTLKIQPAKLEDSAVYLCASSQQRGAYNEQFFGPGTRLTVL.

The chain uses TRBV7-9 and TRBJ2-1; TRBD2 aligns across 8 bases. Trimming cost V 3 bases and J 0 bases; bases outside gene matches: 1. The CDR3 consists of 15 residues. Germline V gene lookup returns CDR1 SEHNR and CDR2 FQNEAQ (reference sequence). The CDR3 is CASSFSGVSYNEQFF. The CDR3 DNA sequence: TGTGCCAGCAGCTTTAGCGGGGTCTCCTACAATGAGCAGTTCTTC.

The rearrangement links TRBV27 to TRBJ2-3, with 9 bases lining up with TRBD1. The V and J ends lost 5 bases and 1 base, in that order; junction bases with no gene match: 4. Germline-derived CDR1 and CDR2 are MNHEY and SMNVEV (reference sequence). This CDR3 is built from 15 residues. In DNA form, the CDR3 reads TGTGCCAGCAGTCCGGGACAGGGTGGCACAGATACGCAGTATTTT. Its protein product is CASSPGQGGTDTQYF.

This chain joins TRBV28 and TRBJ1-2; TRBD1 agrees at 12 bases. V lost 3 bases, J lost 7 bases, and 3 bases stayed unmatched. This CDR3 region has 14 residues. CDR1 is MDHEN, CDR2 SYDVKM, per germline. CDR3 DNA: TGTGCCAGCAGTTTGGGACAGGGGGCCTTTGGCTACACCTTC. Amino acids: CASSLGQGAFGYTF.

This sequence joins TRBV6-1 and TRBJ1-5, with 12 bases that match TRBD1. Germline V gene data show CDR1 as MNHNS and CDR2 as SASEGT. Losses at the gene ends were 4 bases for V and 1 base for J; bases not matched to a gene: 5. CDR3 length: 17 amino acids. Written as DNA, the CDR3 is TGTGCCAGCAGTGGAGGGACAGGGGGCTTCAGCAATCAGCCCCAGCATTTT. Translating it yields CASSGGTGGFSNQPQHF.

CDR3 region: CASSVRLAGETQYF. CDR3 nucleotides: TGTGCCAGCAGCGTACGACTAGCGGGAGAGACCCAGTACTTC. This rearrangement joins TRBV11-2 to TRBJ2-5, with 10 bases that match TRBD2. With V trimmed by 5 bases and J by 4 bases, 4 bases remained unmatched. Germline values: CDR1 SGHAT, CDR2 FQNNGV. This CDR3 has 14 residues.

The chain couples TRBV7-9 to TRBJ1-2; D gene unclear. Germline V CDR1 and CDR2: SEHNR, FQNEAQ (reference sequence). Trimming removed 5 bases from V and 8 bases from J, with 21 bases in between. This CDR3 region has 15 residues. As DNA, the CDR3 is TGTGCCAGCAGCGCATTGGTAGGCCCCGGGAGGGGCTACACCTTC. Its translation is CASSALVGPGRGYTF.

The V gene is TRBV18, the J gene TRBJ1-3; no clear D. From germline, CDR1 is KGHSH and CDR2 LQKENI. The CDR3 contains 14 residues. The V end was cut by 2 bases, the J end by 4 bases, with 9 bases between. CDR3 in amino acids: CASSPENGGNTIYF. DNA for the CDR3: TGTGCCAGCTCACCAGAAAATGGCGGAAACACCATATATTTT.

The chain has TRBV28 and TRBJ2-1; the D gene is possibly TRBD1 (5 bases). V shed 4 bases and J shed 12 bases, with 10 bases lying between them. Looked up from germline, CDR1 is MDHEN and CDR2 is SYDVKM. The CDR3 spans 11 residues. The CDR3 sequence: CASSYRGAQFF. The CDR3 nucleotides are TGTGCCAGCAGTTATAGGGGCGCGCAGTTCTTC.

V usage is TRBV6-5 and J usage is TRBJ1-5; TRBD1 matches 7 bases. The CDR3 covers 14 residues. Per germline, CDR1 MNHEY and CDR2 SVGAGI. V was clipped by 6 bases and J by 5 bases; unmatched bases: 7. CDR3 bases: TGTGCCAGCAGGAGGGGGCGGTTTGATCAGCCCCAGCATTTT. It yields the protein CASRRGRFDQPQHF.